This TCR beta chain was captured by sequencing in a study of graft-versus-host responses after intestinal transplantation. The overall study: Multivisceral, liver-intestinal, or isolated intestinal grafts were transplanted into recipients. Every transplant recipient was induced with anti-thymocyte globulin, then maintained on tacrolimus and steroids for about 3 years.

Trimming took 7 bases from V and 15 from J, leaving 15 bases between them. The germline CDR1 and CDR2 sequences are MDHEN and SYDVKM. The CDR3 totals 11 residues. Of note for this clone: What it recognizes is unknown.

General observations from the study: Present in recipient marrow, GvH clones included some that appeared first in ileum or blood. The presence of high graft-versus-host to host-versus-graft clonal ratios in allografts characterized patients with graft-donor T cell macrochimerism.

TCRdb keeps only in-frame clones here, not all; method: immunoSEQ multiplex PCR. The sample carries 40,000 or so clones, around 83% recorded once. The sequencing used PBMCs, collected 1,000 to 1,200 days after transplant. This TCR was sampled from a human patient who received an intestinal transplant, so some T cells may come from the graft donor. The rearrangement joins TRBV28 to TRBJ1-4; TRBD1 is a possible D gene (6 bases). DNA of the CDR3: TGTGCCAGCACCGGCCAGGAGGGGGTGTTTTTT. Translated, it gives CASTGQEGVFF.